Below, one T cell receptor beta chain is given with its context. Antigen unknown. The record originates from a study of T-cell memory formation after mild COVID-19. Background on the study: TCR clusters were largely donor specific. Study-wide results and caveats: Cross-reactive memory apparently joined, as some responding clones appeared in pre-infection memory.

There are 13 residues in the CDR3. With 6 bases removed from V and 5 bases from J, the gap between germline ends came to 11 bases. UMIs and sample barcodes were carried by the TCR alpha and TCR beta cDNA libraries that 5'RACE produced using constant-segment primers. MiXCR, run by TCRdb on the 5' RACE reads, gives a single entry per CDR3 protein. Of 200,000 to 250,000 distinct CDR3 sequences in the sample, around 17% are singletons; the top ten hold roughly 3.6%. Source material: PBMCs or a T cell subset sorted from them (not recorded which). This TCR came from a man between 18 and 29 years old who had mild COVID-19 (a few samples of this study predate the infection). Cell type and time point are not known. This chain joins TRBV12-3 or TRBV12-4 and TRBJ1-5; no clear D gene. The CDR3 nucleotides read TGTGCCAGCAGCCTTGGGGAATATCAGCCCCAGCATTTT. It is translated as CASSLGEYQPQHF.